The T cell receptor (beta chain) under discussion was sequenced for a study of molecular identifiers for immune sequencing clone quantification (dated by TCRdb to the late 2010s). In terms of the full investigation: For a replicate experiment, RNA from approximately 20,000 or 98,000 naive CD8 T cells was divided into five aliquots, and four of the five aliquots were sequenced. The study was a methods study using CD8 T cells to benchmark molecular-identifier clustering-based TCR repertoire sequencing (MIDCIRS) and TCR RNA copy counting. The full study reports these points: The naive libraries included spiked-in Jurkat TCR RNA (10 copies' worth), and this RNA is not part of the donor repertoire. Spiked-in Jurkat TCR RNA equal to a single cell's worth was reported to be detectable even within 1,100,000 naive CD8 T cells. The sizes of highly expanded clones could end up underestimated when identical TCR molecules share a barcode. Modeling gave about 3 recovered TCR RNA copies per cell versus around 10 by digital PCR, implying approximately 30% capture efficiency. When barcode sub-clustering was left out, chimeric consensus sequences inflated TCR diversity, with chimeras reaching as high as 47%. Clones above 20 RNA copies held over 97% of molecules in CMV-specific effector cells but under 1% in naive cells.

V is cut back by 2 bases and J by 1 base, with 6 bases in the junction unmatched. From the cysteine through the phenylalanine, the CDR3 covers 17 amino acids. Only the CDR3 region is kept as DNA, spanning 51 bases read in frame from base 1. From a lookup of the germline V gene, CDR1 and CDR2 are SGHTA and FQGNSA. Libraries of naive CD8 T cells were built from anywhere between about 19,000 and 1,000,000 sorted cells, with 10%, 30% or 50% of the purified RNA used. Naive CD8 T cells, defined as CD8+CD4-CCR7+CD45RA+, were FACS-sorted into RLT Plus buffer on a BD FACSAria II. To test detection sensitivity, Jurkat RNA equivalent to roughly nine TCR copies was spiked into samples of about 19,000-1,000,000 naive CD8 T cells. Enrichment of CD8 T cells was done with RosetteSep CD8+ T Cell Enrichment Cocktail plus Ficoll-Paque, and ACK red cell lysis came afterward. On this clonotype: Its cognate antigen has yet to be identified. No base qualities exist here, and no much larger clone lies one base off it.

Libraries were prepared through PCR. Sequencer: NextSeq 500. Bulk TCR libraries were prepared as previously described, using TCR primers listed in Table S5. Total RNA was purified with the Qiagen AllPrep DNA/RNA kit. Before any analysis, reads coming from multiple sequencing runs of the same library were combined into one pool. The authors processed their data as follows. Reads were retained only if their TCR constant sequence matched exactly, and those retained reads were trimmed to 150 nt and grouped according to their 12-nt molecular barcodes. Reads in each barcode group were sub-clustered using a 15% Levenshtein threshold, and a quality-weighted consensus sequence was built for each RNA molecule. Non-functional sequences were removed, as were lower-count sequences one edit away from another. On the basis of fitting two negative binomial distributions, barcode sub-clusters with fewer than 20% of the maximum read count were discarded. TCRdb passed the public sequencing reads through fastp at Q25 and MiXCR, retaining productive beta sequences. Rows with one shared CDR3 protein collapse into an entry with the most common genes and DNA. The V and J calls here are based on TCRdb, not the publication. A total of about 330,000 distinct CDR3 sequences appear in this sample, under 25% of them only once. Of the sample, about 0.7% falls within the top ten clones.

The receptor's source is a human donor in good health. Some libraries in this study had Jurkat cell RNA spiked in. Rearrangement joined TRBV7-2 to TRBJ2-3; 10 central bases correspond to TRBD2. Sequencing was carried out using naive CD8+ T cells from blood, with Jurkat cell RNA spiked in. Interpreted using the paper, the cell subset or site label stands for: FACS-sorted CD8+CD4-CCR7+CD45RA+ naive T cells. The DNA sequence follows: TGTGCCAGCAGCTTACCTATAGCGGGGGGACGCACAGATACGCAGTATTTT. Translated, it gives CASSLPIAGGRTDTQYF.